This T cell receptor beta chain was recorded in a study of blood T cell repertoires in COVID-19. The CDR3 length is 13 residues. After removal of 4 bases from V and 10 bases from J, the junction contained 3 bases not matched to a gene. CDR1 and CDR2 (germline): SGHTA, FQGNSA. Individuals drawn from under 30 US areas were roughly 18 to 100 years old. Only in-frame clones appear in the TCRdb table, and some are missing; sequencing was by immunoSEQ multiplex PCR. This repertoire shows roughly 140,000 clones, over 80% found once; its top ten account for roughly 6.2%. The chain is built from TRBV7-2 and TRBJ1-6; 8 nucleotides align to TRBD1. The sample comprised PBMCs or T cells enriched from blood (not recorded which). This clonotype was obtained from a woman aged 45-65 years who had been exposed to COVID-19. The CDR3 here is CASSYPGGSPLHF. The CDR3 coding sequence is TGTGCCAGCAGCTATCCAGGGGGCTCACCCCTCCACTTT.